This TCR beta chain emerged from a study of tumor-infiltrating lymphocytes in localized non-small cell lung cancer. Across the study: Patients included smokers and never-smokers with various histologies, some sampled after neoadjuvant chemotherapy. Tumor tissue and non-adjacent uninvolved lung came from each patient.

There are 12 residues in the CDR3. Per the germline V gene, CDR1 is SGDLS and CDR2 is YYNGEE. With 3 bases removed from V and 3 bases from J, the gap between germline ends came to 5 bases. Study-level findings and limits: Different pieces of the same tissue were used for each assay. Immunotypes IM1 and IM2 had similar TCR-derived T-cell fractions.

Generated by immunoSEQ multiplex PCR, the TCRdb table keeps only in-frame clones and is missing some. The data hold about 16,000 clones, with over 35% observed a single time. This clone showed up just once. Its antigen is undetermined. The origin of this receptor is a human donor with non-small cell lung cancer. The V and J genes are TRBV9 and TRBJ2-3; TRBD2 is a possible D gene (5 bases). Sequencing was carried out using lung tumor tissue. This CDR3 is CASSGRTDTQYF. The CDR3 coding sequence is TGTGCCAGCAGCGGGAGGACAGATACGCAGTATTTT.